Listed below are T cell receptor beta chains from one sample, sequenced in a study of CD8+ T cells in alopecia areata. Method: immunoSEQ multiplex PCR; TCRdb's copy keeps in-frame clones and lacks some. The sample carries approximately 210,000 clones, 55% to 70% recorded once. The source material was CD4+ T cells sorted from blood, sampled at week 4, from a patient treated with tofacitinib. The origin of the receptors is a human donor with alopecia areata. Each CDR3 is given with its conserved first and last residue. Fields, in order: V gene, J gene, CDR3 length, D gene, clone size, CDR3 DNA, CDR3 protein. The D gene is left open where the match is weak. Expanded clones get a size class; other rows say once, few or many, or leave the size out.

TRBV5-1	TRBJ2-6	22	-	-	TGCGCCAGCAGCTCCCCCTCCGAGGCGCAGCTTACACCACCATCTGGGGCCAACGTCCTGACTTTC	CASSSPSEAQLTPPSGANVLTF
TRBV29-1	TRBJ2-7	12	-	-	TGCAGCGTTGATCGGGACTCCTACGAGCAGTACTTC	CSVDRDSYEQYF
TRBV4-3	TRBJ1-4	14	-	few	TGCGCCAGCAGCCAAGATTCCAGGGCTGGAAAACTGTTTTTT	CASSQDSRAGKLFF
TRBV7-2	TRBJ2-5	16	TRBD2	-	TGTGCCAGCAGCAAGGCGAGGACTAGCGGGGGGGAGACCCAGTACTTC	CASSKARTSGGETQYF
TRBV29-1	TRBJ1-2	15	TRBD1	-	TGCAGCGTTGAGGCCGTGGGACAGAGATCCTATGGCTACACCTTC	CSVEAVGQRSYGYTF
TRBV15	TRBJ1-4	16	-	few	TGTGCCACCAGCAGAGATGCGGCCAGCCTTAATGAAAAACTGTTTTTT	CATSRDAASLNEKLFF
TRBV29-1	TRBJ1-1	13	-	-	TGCAGCGTCCGGAGGGGACAAAACACTGAAGCTTTCTTT	CSVRRGQNTEAFF
TRBV15	TRBJ2-7	14	-	-	TGTGCCACCAGCAGTACCGCGCGGGGCTACGAGCAGTACTTC	CATSSTARGYEQYF
TRBV29-1	TRBJ2-2	16	TRBD1	few	TGCAGCGCGTTGCAGACAGGGGGCCCTAACACCGGGGAGCTGTTTTTT	CSALQTGGPNTGELFF
TRBV7-2	TRBJ1-2	14	-	-	TGTGCCAGCAGCTCAAGGGGCGACGGCTATGGCTACACCTTC	CASSSRGDGYGYTF
TRBV20-1	TRBJ2-7	10	-	-	TGCAGTGCTGGATCCTACGAGCAGTACTTC	CSAGSYEQYF
TRBV29-1	TRBJ2-3	13	TRBD2	few	TGCAGCGTTCGGAGCGGGGGGACAGATACGCAGTATTTT	CSVRSGGTDTQYF
TRBV29-1	TRBJ1-1	12	-	few	TGCAGCGTTGGGGGTGGGGGCACTGAAGCTTTCTTT	CSVGGGGTEAFF
TRBV10-2	TRBJ2-5	11	-	-	TGCGCCAGCAGTGAAAGAGAGACCCAGTACTTC	CASSERETQYF
TRBV5-1	TRBJ2-7	15	-	-	TGCGCCAGCAGCTCGACCAGGGTCTGGCCCTACGAGCAGTACTTC	CASSSTRVWPYEQYF
TRBV10-3	TRBJ2-7	14	TRBD1	-	TGTGCCATCAGTGAGCAAGGGACAGGGAATGAGCAGTACTTC	CAISEQGTGNEQYF
TRBV4-1	TRBJ1-4	12	-	-	TGCGCCAGCAGAACACAAGGAGAAAAACTGTTTTTT	CASRTQGEKLFF
TRBV2	TRBJ1-2	11	-	few	TGTGCCAGCGGACAGTACTATGGCTACACCTTC	CASGQYYGYTF
TRBV2	TRBJ2-3	16	-	-	TGTGCCAGCAGCCAACTAGCAACCATCACCACAGATACGCAGTATTTT	CASSQLATITTDTQYF
TRBV7-9	TRBJ2-3	16	-	few	TGTGCCAGCAGCACGTTACTAGGCCAGGGCCTTAATACGCAGTATTTT	CASSTLLGQGLNTQYF
TRBV29-1	TRBJ1-1	13	-	-	TGCAGCGTGATGAAAGACATGAACACTGAAGCTTTCTTT	CSVMKDMNTEAFF
TRBV25-1	TRBJ1-6	14	-	once	TGTGCCAGCAGTGAGTCCTACCCAAATTCACCCCTCCACTTT	CASSESYPNSPLHF
TRBV27	TRBJ1-1	13	-	-	TGTGCCAGCAGTTTTGAGGGGTACACTGAAGCTTTCTTT	CASSFEGYTEAFF
TRBV11-1	TRBJ2-5	13	-	-	TGTGCCAGCACCCCGGGGCCCCAAGAGACCCAGTACTTC	CASTPGPQETQYF
TRBV5-1	TRBJ2-3	22	TRBD2	few	TGCGCCAGCAGCTTGGGGCGGCTAGCGGGGGGCCCGATAACCTTATTCACAGATACGCAGTATTTT	CASSLGRLAGGPITLFTDTQYF
TRBV2	TRBJ2-2	13	-	few	TGTGCCAGCAGTGTTTGGTACACCGGGGAGCTGTTTTTT	CASSVWYTGELFF